This paragraph covers one TCR beta chain sequence. These data are taken from a study of tumor-infiltrating lymphocytes in localized non-small cell lung cancer. Looking at the study overall: Some samples were collected after neoadjuvant chemotherapy; smokers, never-smokers and several histologies were included.

V shed 2 bases and J 3 bases; nucleotides not matched to a gene: 7. CDR1 GTSNPN and CDR2 SVGIG come from the germline V gene (reference sequence). The CDR3 totals 15 residues. This table comes from immunoSEQ multiplex PCR, and its TCRdb copy is limited to in-frame clones, with some not included. The data show approximately 12,000 clones, around four fifths seen once. The chain recombines TRBV30 with TRBJ1-3, with 7 positions matching TRBD1. This sequence was found in a human donor with non-small cell lung cancer. Sequencing input: uninvolved lung tissue not adjacent to the tumor. This CDR3 reads CAWSKDRSGGNTIYF. The CDR3 DNA follows: TGTGCCTGGAGTAAGGACAGGTCGGGTGGAAACACCATATATTTT.